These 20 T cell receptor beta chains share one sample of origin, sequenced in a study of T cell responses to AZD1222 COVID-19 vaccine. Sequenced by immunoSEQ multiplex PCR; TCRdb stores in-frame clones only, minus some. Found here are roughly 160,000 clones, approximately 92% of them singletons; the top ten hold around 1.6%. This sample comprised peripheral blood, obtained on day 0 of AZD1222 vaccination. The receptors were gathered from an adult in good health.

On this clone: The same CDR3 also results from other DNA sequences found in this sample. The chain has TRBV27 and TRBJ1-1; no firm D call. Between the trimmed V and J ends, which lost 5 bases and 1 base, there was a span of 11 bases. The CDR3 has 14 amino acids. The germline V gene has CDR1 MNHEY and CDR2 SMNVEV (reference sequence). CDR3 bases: TGTGCCAGCAGTCTCCTGGGGAAGAACACTGAAGCTTTCTTT. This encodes CASSLLGKNTEAFF.

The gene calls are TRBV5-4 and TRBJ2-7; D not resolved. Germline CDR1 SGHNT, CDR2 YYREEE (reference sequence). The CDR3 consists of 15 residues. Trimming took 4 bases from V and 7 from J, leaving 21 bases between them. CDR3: CASSPRTWDTGEQYF. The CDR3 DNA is TGTGCCAGCAGCCCGAGGACGTGGGATACTGGTGAGCAGTACTTC.

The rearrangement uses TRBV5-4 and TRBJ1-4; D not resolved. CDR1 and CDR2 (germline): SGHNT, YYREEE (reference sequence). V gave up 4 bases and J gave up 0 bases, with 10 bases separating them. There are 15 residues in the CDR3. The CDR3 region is CASSPAGPTNEKLFF. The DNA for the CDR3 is TGTGCCAGCAGCCCAGCAGGACCAACTAATGAAAAACTGTTTTTT.

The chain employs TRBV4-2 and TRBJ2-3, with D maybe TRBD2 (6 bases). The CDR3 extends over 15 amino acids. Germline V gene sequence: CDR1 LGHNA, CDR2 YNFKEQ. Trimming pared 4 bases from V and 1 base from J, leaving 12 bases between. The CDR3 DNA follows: TGTGCCAGCAGCCTGCACGGGGGACGCACAGATACGCAGTATTTT. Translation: CASSLHGGRTDTQYF.

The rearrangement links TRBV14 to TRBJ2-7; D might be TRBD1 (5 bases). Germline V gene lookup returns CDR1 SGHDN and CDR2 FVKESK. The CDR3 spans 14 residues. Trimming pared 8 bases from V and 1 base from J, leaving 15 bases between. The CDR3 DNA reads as TGTGCCAGCGCCCAGTCAGGGTGGTCCTACGAGCAGTACTTC. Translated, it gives CASAQSGWSYEQYF.

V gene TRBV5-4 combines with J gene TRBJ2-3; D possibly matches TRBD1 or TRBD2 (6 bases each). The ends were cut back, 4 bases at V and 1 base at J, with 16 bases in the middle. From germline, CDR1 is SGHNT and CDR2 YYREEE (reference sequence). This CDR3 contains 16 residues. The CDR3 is CASSVFRGEGTDTQYF. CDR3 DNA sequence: TGTGCCAGCAGCGTGTTTAGGGGGGAGGGCACAGATACGCAGTATTTT.

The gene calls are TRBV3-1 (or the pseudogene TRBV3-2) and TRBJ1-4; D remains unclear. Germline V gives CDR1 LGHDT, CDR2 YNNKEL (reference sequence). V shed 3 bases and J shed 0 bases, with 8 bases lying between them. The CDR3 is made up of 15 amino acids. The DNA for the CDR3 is TGTGCCAGCAGCCAGGGTTATGCAACTAATGAAAAACTGTTTTTT. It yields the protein CASSQGYATNEKLFF.

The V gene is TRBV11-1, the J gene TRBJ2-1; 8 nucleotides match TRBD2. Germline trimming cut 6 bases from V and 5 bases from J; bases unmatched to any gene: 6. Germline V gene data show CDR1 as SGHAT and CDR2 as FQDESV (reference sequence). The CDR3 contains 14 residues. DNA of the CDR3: TGTGCCAGCAGACCGACTAGCGTCCACAATGAGCAGTTCTTC. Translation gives CASRPTSVHNEQFF.

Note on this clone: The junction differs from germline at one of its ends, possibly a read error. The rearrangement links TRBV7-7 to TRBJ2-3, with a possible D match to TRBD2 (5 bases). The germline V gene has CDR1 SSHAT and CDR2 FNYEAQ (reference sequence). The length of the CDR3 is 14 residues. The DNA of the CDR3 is TGTGCTAGCAGCTTAGAGGGAAGTAGTGGGACGCAGTATTTT. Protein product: CASSLEGSSGTQYF.

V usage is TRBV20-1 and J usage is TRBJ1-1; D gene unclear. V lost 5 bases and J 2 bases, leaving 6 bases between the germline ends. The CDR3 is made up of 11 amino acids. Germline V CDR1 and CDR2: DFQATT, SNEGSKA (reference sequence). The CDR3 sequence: CSARGNTEAFF. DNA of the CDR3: TGCAGTGCTCGCGGAAACACTGAAGCTTTCTTT.

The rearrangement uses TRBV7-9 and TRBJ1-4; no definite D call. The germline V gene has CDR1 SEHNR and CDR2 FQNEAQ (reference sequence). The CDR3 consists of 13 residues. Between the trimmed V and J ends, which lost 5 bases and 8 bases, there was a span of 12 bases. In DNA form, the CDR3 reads TGTGCCAGCAGCCCCGGGAGAGAGGAAAAACTGTTTTTT. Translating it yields CASSPGREEKLFF.

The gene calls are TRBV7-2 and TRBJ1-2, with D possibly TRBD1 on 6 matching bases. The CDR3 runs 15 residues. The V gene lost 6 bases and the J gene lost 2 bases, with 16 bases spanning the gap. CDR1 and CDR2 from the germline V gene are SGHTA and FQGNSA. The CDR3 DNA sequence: TGTGCCAGCAGTCGTTCCCCGGGACAAAACTATGGCTACACCTTC. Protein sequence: CASSRSPGQNYGYTF.

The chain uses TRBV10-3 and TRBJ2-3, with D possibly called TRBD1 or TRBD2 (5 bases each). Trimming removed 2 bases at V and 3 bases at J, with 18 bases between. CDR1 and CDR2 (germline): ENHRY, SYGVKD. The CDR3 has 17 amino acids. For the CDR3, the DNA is TGTGCCATCAGTGAGACTATGAAGGATTGGGGGACAGATACGCAGTATTTT. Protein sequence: CAISETMKDWGTDTQYF.

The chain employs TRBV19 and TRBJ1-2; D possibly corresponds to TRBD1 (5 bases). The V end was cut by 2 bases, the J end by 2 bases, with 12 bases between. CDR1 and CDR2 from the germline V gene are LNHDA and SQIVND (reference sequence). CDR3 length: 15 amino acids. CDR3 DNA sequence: TGTGCCAGTAGTATATCTTATGGGGACAACTATGGCTACACCTTC. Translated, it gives CASSISYGDNYGYTF.

DNA for the CDR3: TGTGCCAGCACCGACAGGCGGAGAGCCGGTTCGCGAGTCGGCTACACCTTC. As protein: CASTDRRRAGSRVGYTF. The genes are TRBV2 and TRBJ1-2, with a possible D match to TRBD1 (6 bases). CDR3 size: 17 residues. Germline values: CDR1 SNHLY, CDR2 FYNNEI. V dropped 7 bases and J dropped 8 bases, with 29 bases sitting between them. Full variable domain (missing parts from reference TRBV2 and TRBJ1-2): EPEVTQTPSHQVTQMGQEVILRCVPISNHLYFYWYRQILGQKVEFLVSFYNNEISEKSEIFDDQFSVERPDGSNFTLKIRSTKLEDSAMYFCASTDRRRAGSRVGYTFGSGTRLTVV.

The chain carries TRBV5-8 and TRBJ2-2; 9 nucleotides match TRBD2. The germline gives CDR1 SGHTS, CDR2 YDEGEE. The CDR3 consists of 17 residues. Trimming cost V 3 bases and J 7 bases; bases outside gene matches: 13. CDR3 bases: TGTGCCAGCAGCTCCCAAGGACTAGCGAAGGGTTACGGGGAGCTGTTTTTT. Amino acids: CASSSQGLAKGYGELFF.

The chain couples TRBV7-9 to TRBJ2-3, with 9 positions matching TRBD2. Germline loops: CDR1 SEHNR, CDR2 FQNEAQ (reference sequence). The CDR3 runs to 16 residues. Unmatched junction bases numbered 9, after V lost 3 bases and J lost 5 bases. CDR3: CASSLGLAGVGDTQYF. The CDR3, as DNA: TGTGCCAGCAGCTTGGGATTAGCGGGAGTTGGAGATACGCAGTATTTT.

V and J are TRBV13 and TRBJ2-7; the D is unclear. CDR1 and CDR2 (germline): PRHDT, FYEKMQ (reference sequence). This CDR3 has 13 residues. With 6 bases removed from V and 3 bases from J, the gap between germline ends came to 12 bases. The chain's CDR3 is CASRPYGNYEQYF. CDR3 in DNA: TGTGCCAGCAGACCATATGGTAACTACGAGCAGTACTTC.

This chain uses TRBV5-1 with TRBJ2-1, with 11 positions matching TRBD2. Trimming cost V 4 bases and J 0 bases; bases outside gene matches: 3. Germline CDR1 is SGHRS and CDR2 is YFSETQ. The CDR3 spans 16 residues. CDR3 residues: CASSITSGSSYNEQFF. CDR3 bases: TGCGCCAGCAGCATAACTAGCGGGAGCTCCTACAATGAGCAGTTCTTC.

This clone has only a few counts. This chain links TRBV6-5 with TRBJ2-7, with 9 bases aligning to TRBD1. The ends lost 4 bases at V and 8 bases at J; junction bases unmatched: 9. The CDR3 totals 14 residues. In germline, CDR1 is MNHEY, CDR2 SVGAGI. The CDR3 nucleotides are TGTGCCAGCAGTTTAGGGACAGGGATGACGAAGCAGTACTTC. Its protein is CASSLGTGMTKQYF.